These 26 T cell receptor beta chains were sequenced from one sample in a study of brain T cells in children with intractable seizures. Only in-frame clones appear in the TCRdb table, and some are missing; sequencing was by immunoSEQ multiplex PCR. The sample has roughly 120,000 clones, 90% to 95% seen once. Sequenced material: peripheral blood, taken at surgery. The receptor source for this set is a boy under two years old with hemimegalencephaly and intractable seizures.

Remarks on this clone: The junction does not match germline at one end; this may be a read error. This sequence joins TRBV12-3 or TRBV12-4 and TRBJ2-7; D unresolved. The CDR3 runs 13 residues. CDR3 DNA sequence: TGTGCCAGCAGTTTAGCCTGGGGTATGGAGCGGTACTTC. Translation gives CASSLAWGMERYF.

The V gene is TRBV3-1 (or the pseudogene TRBV3-2), the J gene TRBJ1-5; D is undetermined. Looked up from germline, CDR1 is LGHDT and CDR2 is YNNKEL (reference sequence). The CDR3 is 14 amino acids. The V end lost 3 bases, the J end lost 2 bases, and 8 bases lay between the germline ends. As DNA, the CDR3 is TGTGCCAGCAGCCACATACGGGGCAATCAGCCCCAGCATTTT. This sequence encodes CASSHIRGNQPQHF.

V and J are TRBV9 and TRBJ1-1, with D unresolved. The length of the CDR3 is 13 residues. Per germline, CDR1 SGDLS and CDR2 YYNGEE. V was shortened by 0 bases and J by 7 bases, with 10 bases between the two germline ends. CDR3 sequence reads: CASSVASGDEAFF. Written as DNA, the CDR3 is TGTGCCAGCAGCGTAGCATCGGGTGATGAAGCTTTCTTT.

The table lists this clone with a count of one. The chain's CDR3 is CASSSGTILPGSGNTIYF. CDR3 DNA: TGTGCCAGCAGCTCCGGGACAATTTTACCGGGCTCTGGAAACACCATATATTTT. V is TRBV7-8 and J is TRBJ1-3; perhaps TRBD1 as D (6 bases). V was pared by 4 bases and J by 0 bases, with 19 bases between. Per the germline V gene, CDR1 is SGHVS and CDR2 is FQNEAQ. This CDR3 has 18 amino acids.

Here the CDR3 reads CASSESGPTDTQYF. The CDR3 coding sequence is TGTGCCAGCAGCGAAAGCGGCCCCACAGATACGCAGTATTTT. The chain carries TRBV11-3 and TRBJ2-3; D is possibly TRBD2 (5 bases). In germline, CDR1 is SGHNT, CDR2 YENEEA. This CDR3 spans 14 amino acids. Trimming cost V 5 bases and J 2 bases, with 11 bases left between them. Together with reference TRBV11-3 and TRBJ2-3, the CDR3 gives the full variable domain: EAGVVQSPRYKIIEKKQPVAFWCNPISGHNTLYWYLQNLGQGPELLIRYENEEAVDDSQLPKDRFSAERLKGVDSTLKIQPAELGDSAVYLCASSESGPTDTQYFGPGTRLTVL.

The chain couples TRBV30 to TRBJ1-1, with D unclear. Germline V lookup: CDR1 GTSNPN, CDR2 SVGIG (reference sequence). V lost 2 bases, J lost 0 bases, and 7 bases lay in between. The CDR3 loop spans 13 amino acids. The DNA of the CDR3 is TGTGCCTGGAGTACCCAGATGAACACTGAAGCTTTCTTT. Protein product: CAWSTQMNTEAFF.

The chain joins TRBV2 to TRBJ2-2; D might be TRBD2 (5 bases). Germline V gene data show CDR1 as SNHLY and CDR2 as FYNNEI. The CDR3 contains 16 residues. The V end lost 5 bases, the J end lost 4 bases, and 17 bases lay between the germline ends. The CDR3 DNA is TGTGCCAGCAGTACTCACGGGCCCCGGGGCACCGGGGAGCTGTTTTTT. This codes for CASSTHGPRGTGELFF.

CDR3 sequence: CASAGTSNPGDTQYF. DNA for the CDR3: TGTGCCAGCGCCGGGACTAGTAACCCTGGAGATACGCAGTATTTT. V and J are TRBV19 and TRBJ2-3, with 8 bases identical to TRBD2. This CDR3 has 15 residues. Germline V CDR1 and CDR2: LNHDA, SQIVND (reference sequence). Trimming took 9 bases from V and 5 from J; bases not matched to a gene: 13.

The chain couples TRBV9 to TRBJ2-7; D may be TRBD2 (6 bases). The germline V and J ends were trimmed by 0 bases and 6 bases, with 10 bases remaining between them. Germline-derived CDR1 and CDR2 are SGDLS and YYNGEE. The CDR3 is made up of 13 amino acids. CDR3 protein: CASSVDWRGEQYF. The CDR3 coding sequence is TGTGCCAGCAGCGTAGATTGGAGGGGCGAGCAGTACTTC. The full variable domain, in which reference TRBV9 and TRBJ2-7 provide the parts outside the CDR3, is DSGVTQTPKHLITATGQRVTLRCSPRSGDLSVYWYQQSLDQGLQFLIQYYNGEERAKGNILERFSAQQFPDLHSELNLSSLELGDSALYFCASSVDWRGEQYFGPGTRLTVT.

The chain has TRBV18 and TRBJ2-3, with TRBD1 identical over 11 bases. CDR1 and CDR2 (germline): KGHSH, LQKENI. V lost 6 bases and J lost 3; bases outside the gene matches: 5. The CDR3 extends over 15 amino acids. CDR3 residues: CASSTGTGGTDTQYF. The CDR3 DNA reads TGTGCCAGCTCGACCGGGACAGGGGGTACAGATACGCAGTATTTT.

This sequence joins TRBV28 and TRBJ2-2; a possible D gene is TRBD1 (5 bases). V was cut by 6 bases and J by 5 bases, with 16 bases left in between. Germline CDR1 and CDR2: MDHEN and SYDVKM. CDR3 size: 15 residues. The CDR3 loop reads CASSPSPGRTGELFF. The DNA of the CDR3 is TGTGCCAGCAGCCCTTCCCCAGGGCGAACCGGGGAGCTGTTTTTT.

The V and J genes are TRBV11-3 and TRBJ2-1; D unresolved. V dropped 1 base and J dropped 6 bases, with 16 bases sitting between them. Germline CDR1 reads SGHNT; CDR2 reads YENEEA. This CDR3 contains 16 residues. The CDR3 region has the DNA TGTGCCAGCAGCTTAGGCCGGACGAAGATGGGCAATGAGCAGTTCTTC. Its translation: CASSLGRTKMGNEQFF.

The J gene is TRBJ1-4, the V gene TRBV10-2, with D possibly being TRBD1 (5 bases). CDR1 WSHSY and CDR2 SAAADI come from the germline V gene. Trimming took 2 bases from V and 0 from J, leaving 10 bases between them. CDR3 length: 16 residues. The CDR3 DNA reads TGCGCCAGCAGTGAGGGGTCGGGGGCAACTAATGAAAAACTGTTTTTT. Translated, it gives CASSEGSGATNEKLFF.

The chain uses TRBV5-1 and TRBJ2-7; D gene uncertain. Per the germline V gene, CDR1 is SGHRS and CDR2 is YFSETQ. V gave up 4 bases and J gave up 4 bases, with 9 bases separating them. The CDR3 totals 12 residues. The CDR3 reads CASSLYAYEQYF. For the CDR3, the DNA is TGCGCCAGCAGCCTATATGCTTACGAGCAGTACTTC. The full variable domain, rest sourced from reference TRBV5-1 and TRBJ2-7, is KAGVTQTPRYLIKTRGQQVTLSCSPISGHRSVSWYQQTPGQGLQFLFEYFSETQRNKGNFPGRFSGRQFSNSRSEMNVSTLELGDSALYLCASSLYAYEQYFGPGTRLTVT.

The chain recombines TRBV11-2 with TRBJ2-1, with 9 bases lining up with TRBD2. Per the germline V gene, CDR1 is SGHAT and CDR2 is FQNNGV. The CDR3 loop spans 16 amino acids. The V gene end was trimmed by 6 bases and the J gene end by 4 bases; junction bases not matched to a gene: 10. The CDR3 nucleotides are TGTGCCAGCAGTTTCAATCCTAGCGGGAATTACAATGAGCAGTTCTTC. Residues: CASSFNPSGNYNEQFF.

In DNA form, the CDR3 reads TGTGCCAGCAGTTTCCCGGGACTGAACTTATACGAGCAGTACTTC. Translated, it gives CASSFPGLNLYEQYF. The chain combines TRBV28 with TRBJ2-7; a weak D match, TRBD2 (6 bases). V was pared by 3 bases and J by 4 bases, with 16 bases between. Germline assignment: CDR1 MDHEN and CDR2 SYDVKM. This CDR3 spans 15 amino acids.

V and J are TRBV2 and TRBJ2-7; 8 nucleotides agree with TRBD2. The CDR3 runs to 16 residues. With 4 bases clipped from V and 6 bases from J, the junction kept 14 bases outside the gene matches. CDR1 and CDR2 (germline): SNHLY, FYNNEI. CDR3 sequence (DNA): TGTGCCAGCAGTGCCCTTAGCGCGGGAGGTTTGAGCGAGCAGTACTTC. Its protein product is CASSALSAGGLSEQYF.

CDR3 protein: CASSDIAGVTDTQYF. The CDR3 DNA is TGTGCCAGTAGCGATATAGCGGGAGTGACAGATACGCAGTATTTT. The chain carries TRBV19 and TRBJ2-3; 9 nucleotides line up with TRBD2. Germline lookup yields CDR1 LNHDA and CDR2 SQIVND (reference sequence). The CDR3 covers 15 residues. V dropped 6 bases and J dropped 3; count of bases not matched to a gene: 7.

The chain is built from TRBV10-3 and TRBJ2-5, with D perhaps matching TRBD2 (7 bases). This CDR3 comprises 15 residues. Germline V gives CDR1 ENHRY, CDR2 SYGVKD. Trimming cost V 5 bases and J 3 bases, with 16 bases left between them. In DNA, the CDR3 is TGTGCCATCAGTTTACTAGGGGGGGCAAAAGAGACCCAGTACTTC. Translation gives CAISLLGGAKETQYF.

The V gene is TRBV2, the J gene TRBJ2-7; D might be TRBD1 or TRBD2, each matching 5 bases. Germline CDR1 reads SNHLY; CDR2 reads FYNNEI. V shed 6 bases and J shed 5 bases, with 23 bases lying between them. The length of the CDR3 is 16 residues. DNA for the CDR3: TGTGCCAGCAGCGAGGGACGGAACCTTGACGTAAACGAGCAGTACTTC. Translated: CASSEGRNLDVNEQYF.

The gene calls are TRBV5-6 and TRBJ1-2; the D is unclear. CDR1 and CDR2 from the germline V gene are SGHDT and YYEEEE. CDR3 length: 14 residues. Trimming removed 4 bases from V and 4 bases from J, with 14 bases in between. The CDR3 here is CASSGRGRIYGYTF. In DNA, the CDR3 is TGTGCCAGCAGCGGTCGAGGACGGATCTATGGCTACACCTTC.

The gene calls are TRBV6-5 and TRBJ2-1; 8 bases align to TRBD1. The CDR3 spans 11 residues. The germline V gene encodes CDR1 MNHEY and CDR2 SVGAGI. After removal of 6 bases from V and 8 bases from J, the junction contained 0 bases not matched to a gene. CDR3 bases: TGTGCCAGCAGGACAGGGGATGAGCAGTTCTTC. It codes for CASRTGDEQFF.

The J gene is TRBJ1-1, the V gene TRBV28; D is ambiguous. V was cut by 4 bases and J by 5 bases, with 8 bases left in between. The germline V gene encodes CDR1 MDHEN and CDR2 SYDVKM. The CDR3 contains 12 residues. The CDR3 loop is CASSWPATEAFF. The DNA of the CDR3 is TGTGCCAGCAGTTGGCCTGCGACTGAAGCTTTCTTT.

On this clone: Within the sample, other DNA sequences also encode this same CDR3. The chain recombines TRBV28 with TRBJ2-3; D is undetermined. V dropped 2 bases and J dropped 4 bases, with 1 base sitting between them. This CDR3 is built from 11 residues. The germline CDR1 and CDR2 sequences are MDHEN and SYDVKM. The CDR3 DNA follows: TGTGCCAGCAGTTTAGCAGATACGCAGTATTTT. Its protein product is CASSLADTQYF.

The chain combines TRBV18 with TRBJ1-5; the match to TRBD1 covers 8 bases. The CDR3 is 15 amino acids. After removal of 3 bases from V and 2 bases from J, the junction contained 3 bases not matched to a gene. The germline gives CDR1 KGHSH, CDR2 LQKENI. CDR3 sequence (DNA): TGTGCCAGCTCACCCCAGGGGGCAGGCAATCAGCCCCAGCATTTT. This encodes CASSPQGAGNQPQHF.

The chain joins TRBV2 to TRBJ1-2, with 8 bases aligning to TRBD1. The CDR3 length is 15 residues. The germline V gene has CDR1 SNHLY and CDR2 FYNNEI. After removal of 5 bases from V and 0 bases from J, the junction contained 5 bases not matched to a gene. The CDR3 DNA follows: TGTGCCAGCAGTTTCACAGGGGGGGCTAACTATGGCTACACCTTC. Amino acids: CASSFTGGANYGYTF.